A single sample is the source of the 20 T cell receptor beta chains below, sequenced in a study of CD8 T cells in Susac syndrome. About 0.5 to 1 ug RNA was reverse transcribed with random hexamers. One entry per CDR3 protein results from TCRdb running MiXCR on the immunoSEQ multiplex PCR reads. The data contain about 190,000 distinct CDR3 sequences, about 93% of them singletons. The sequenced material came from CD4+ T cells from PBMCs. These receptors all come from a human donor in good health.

The CDR3 DNA reads TGTGCCATCGGCCGTAATGGGCCCCTAGAGAATGGCTACACCTTC. It codes for CAIGRNGPLENGYTF. The rearrangement links TRBV10-3 to TRBJ1-2; D call uncertain. The V end lost 8 bases, the J end lost 6 bases, and 22 bases lay between the germline ends. The CDR3 contains 15 residues. Germline CDR1 and CDR2: ENHRY and SYGVKD.

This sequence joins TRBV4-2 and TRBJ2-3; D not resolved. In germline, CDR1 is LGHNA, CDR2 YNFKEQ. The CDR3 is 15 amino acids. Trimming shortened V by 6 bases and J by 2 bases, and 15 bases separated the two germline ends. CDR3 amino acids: CASRQRVVPTDTQYF. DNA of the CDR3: TGTGCCAGCAGGCAACGGGTGGTCCCCACAGATACGCAGTATTTT.

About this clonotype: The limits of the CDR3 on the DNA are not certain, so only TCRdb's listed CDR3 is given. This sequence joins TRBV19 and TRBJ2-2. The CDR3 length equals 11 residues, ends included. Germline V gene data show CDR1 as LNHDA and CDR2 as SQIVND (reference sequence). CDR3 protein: CATLRAGELFF.

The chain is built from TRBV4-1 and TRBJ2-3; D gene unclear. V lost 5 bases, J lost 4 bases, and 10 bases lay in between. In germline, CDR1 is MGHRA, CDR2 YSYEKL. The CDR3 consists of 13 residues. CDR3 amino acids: CASSFRPPDTQYF. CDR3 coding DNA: TGCGCCAGCAGCTTCCGCCCCCCAGATACGCAGTATTTT.

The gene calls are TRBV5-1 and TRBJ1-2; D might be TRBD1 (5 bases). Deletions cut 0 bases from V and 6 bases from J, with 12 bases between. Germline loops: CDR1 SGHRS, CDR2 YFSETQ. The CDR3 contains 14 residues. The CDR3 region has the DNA TGCGCCAGCAGCTTGGCCCTGGGGGAGGATGGCTACACCTTC. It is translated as CASSLALGEDGYTF.

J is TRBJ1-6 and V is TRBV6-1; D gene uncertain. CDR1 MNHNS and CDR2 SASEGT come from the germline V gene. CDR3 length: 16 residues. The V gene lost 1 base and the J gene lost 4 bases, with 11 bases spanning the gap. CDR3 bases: TGTGCCAGCAGTGAAGGCGCAGTGAGATATAATTCACCCCTCCACTTT. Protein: CASSEGAVRYNSPLHF.

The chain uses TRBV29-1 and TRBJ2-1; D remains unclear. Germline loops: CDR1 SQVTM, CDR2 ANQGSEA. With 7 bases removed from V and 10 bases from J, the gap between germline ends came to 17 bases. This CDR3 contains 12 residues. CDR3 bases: TGCAGCGCTGGGGATCAGCGCCAGGAGCAGTTCTTC. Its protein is CSAGDQRQEQFF.

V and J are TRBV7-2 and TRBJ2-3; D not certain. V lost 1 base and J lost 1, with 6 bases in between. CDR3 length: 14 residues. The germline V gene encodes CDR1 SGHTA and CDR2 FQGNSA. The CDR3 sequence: CASSLVDGTDTQYF. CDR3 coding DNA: TGTGCCAGCAGCTTAGTGGACGGCACAGATACGCAGTATTTT.

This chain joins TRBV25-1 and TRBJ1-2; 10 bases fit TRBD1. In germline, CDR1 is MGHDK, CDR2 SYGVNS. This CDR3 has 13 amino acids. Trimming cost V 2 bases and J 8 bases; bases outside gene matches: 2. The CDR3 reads CASSERTGGGYTF. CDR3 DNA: TGTGCCAGCAGTGAAAGGACAGGGGGAGGCTACACCTTC.

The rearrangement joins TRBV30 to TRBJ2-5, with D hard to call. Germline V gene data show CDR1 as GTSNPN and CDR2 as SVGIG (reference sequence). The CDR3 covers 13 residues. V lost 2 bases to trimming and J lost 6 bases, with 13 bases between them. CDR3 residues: CAWSPGPEKTQYF. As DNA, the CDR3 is TGTGCCTGGAGTCCTGGGCCTGAAAAGACCCAGTACTTC.

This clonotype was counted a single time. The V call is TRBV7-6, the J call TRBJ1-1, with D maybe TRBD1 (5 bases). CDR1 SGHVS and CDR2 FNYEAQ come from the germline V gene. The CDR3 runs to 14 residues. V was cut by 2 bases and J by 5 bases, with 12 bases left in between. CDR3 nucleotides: TGTGCCAGCAGCTTAAGCGTCGGGGGAACTGAAGCTTTCTTT. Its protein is CASSLSVGGTEAFF.

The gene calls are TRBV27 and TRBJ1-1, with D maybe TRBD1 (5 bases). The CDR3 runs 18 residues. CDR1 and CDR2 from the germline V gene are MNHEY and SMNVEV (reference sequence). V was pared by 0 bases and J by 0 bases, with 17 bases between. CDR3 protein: CASSLSGPGPLLNTEAFF. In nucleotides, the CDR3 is TGTGCCAGCAGTTTATCGGGTCCGGGACCCTTATTGAACACTGAAGCTTTCTTT.

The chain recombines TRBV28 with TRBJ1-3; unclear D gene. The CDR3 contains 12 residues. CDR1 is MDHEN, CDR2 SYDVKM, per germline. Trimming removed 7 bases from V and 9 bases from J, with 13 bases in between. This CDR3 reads CASTPYDGTIYF. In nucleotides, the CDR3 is TGTGCCAGCACCCCTTATGACGGCACCATATATTTT.

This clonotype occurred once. The CDR3 region is CASGRDQPYNEQFF. CDR3 coding DNA: TGTGCCAGCGGGAGGGATCAACCCTACAATGAGCAGTTCTTC. The chain couples TRBV2 to TRBJ2-1; TRBD2 aligns across 7 bases. The germline V gene has CDR1 SNHLY and CDR2 FYNNEI. The CDR3 loop spans 14 amino acids. Germline trimming cut 8 bases from V and 2 bases from J; bases unmatched to any gene: 6.

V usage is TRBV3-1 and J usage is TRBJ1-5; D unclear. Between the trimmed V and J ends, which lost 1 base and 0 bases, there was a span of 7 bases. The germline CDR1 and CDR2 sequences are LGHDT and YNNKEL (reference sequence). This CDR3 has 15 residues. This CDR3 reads CASSQVAHSNQPQHF. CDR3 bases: TGTGCCAGCAGCCAAGTAGCGCATAGCAATCAGCCCCAGCATTTT. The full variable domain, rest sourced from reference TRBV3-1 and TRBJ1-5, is DTAVSQTPKYLVTQMGNDKSIKCEQNLGHDTMYWYKQDSKKFLKIMFSYNNKELIINETVPNRFSPKSPDKAHLNLHINSLELGDSAVYFCASSQVAHSNQPQHFGDGTRLSIL.

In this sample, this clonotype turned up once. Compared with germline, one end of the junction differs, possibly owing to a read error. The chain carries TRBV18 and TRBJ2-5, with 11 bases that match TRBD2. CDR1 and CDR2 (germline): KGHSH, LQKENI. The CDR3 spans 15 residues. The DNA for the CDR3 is TGTGCCAGCTCGCCACTAGCGGGGGCGGAAGAGACCCAGTACTTC. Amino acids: CASSPLAGAEETQYF.

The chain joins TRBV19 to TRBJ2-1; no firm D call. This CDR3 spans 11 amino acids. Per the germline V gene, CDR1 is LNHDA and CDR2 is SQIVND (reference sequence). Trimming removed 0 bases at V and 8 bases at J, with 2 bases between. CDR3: CASSIEHEQFF. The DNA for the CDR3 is TGTGCCAGTAGTATAGAGCATGAGCAGTTCTTC.

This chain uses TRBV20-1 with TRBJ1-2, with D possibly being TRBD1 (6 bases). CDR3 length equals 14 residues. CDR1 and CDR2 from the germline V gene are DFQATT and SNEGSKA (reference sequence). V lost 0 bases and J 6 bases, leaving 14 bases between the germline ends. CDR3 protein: CSARDPGGGHGYTF. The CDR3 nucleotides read TGCAGTGCTAGAGATCCCGGGGGCGGTCATGGCTACACCTTC.

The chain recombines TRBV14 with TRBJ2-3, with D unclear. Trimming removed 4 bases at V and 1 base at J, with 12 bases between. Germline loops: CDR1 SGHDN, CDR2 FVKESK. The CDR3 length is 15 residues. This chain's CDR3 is CASSPSFGGTDTQYF. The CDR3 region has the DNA TGTGCCAGCAGCCCTTCCTTCGGCGGCACAGATACGCAGTATTTT.

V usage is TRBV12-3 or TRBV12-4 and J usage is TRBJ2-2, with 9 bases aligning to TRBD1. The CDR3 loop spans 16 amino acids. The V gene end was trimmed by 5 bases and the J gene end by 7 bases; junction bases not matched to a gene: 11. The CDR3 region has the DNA TGTGCCAGCAGTCCCTACACAGGGGGCGCAGGCGGGGAGCTGTTTTTT. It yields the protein CASSPYTGGAGGELFF.